This T cell receptor (beta chain) was sequenced during a study of T cell repertoires in cytomegalovirus infection. A single record per CDR3 protein comes from TCRdb applying MiXCR to the reads. The repertoire has about 400,000 distinct CDR3 sequences, roughly 36% of them found once; the top ten carry roughly 14%. About this clonotype: Its antigen is as yet unknown.

Germline V gene sequence: CDR1 LNHDA, CDR2 SQIVND (reference sequence). This CDR3 region has 19 residues. Trimming cost V 3 bases and J 8 bases, with 30 bases left between them. Study-wide points: Accumulated public TCR beta family frequency recognized individuals carrying CMV together with the relevant HLA.

The sequencing used cultured PBMCs, collected from culture after CMV antigen stimulation. This chain links TRBV19 with TRBJ2-3, with D uncertain. This sequence was found in a human donor in good health (CMV status not recorded). Some clones in this sample may be carry-over from other donors' samples. The CDR3 sequence: CASSIFRNEPFNPSSTQYF. The CDR3 coding sequence is TGTGCCAGTAGTATTTTCAGGAATGAGCCATTTAATCCGTCGAGTACGCAGTATTTT.